These T cell receptor beta chains were read from a single sample in a study of blood T cell repertoires in COVID-19. Clones were read by immunoSEQ multiplex PCR, and TCRdb kept only the in-frame ones, dropping some. This table holds roughly 380,000 clones, approximately 87% found once. The source material was PBMCs or T cells enriched from blood (not recorded which). These receptors all stem from a man between 25 and 39 years old who had recovered from COVID-19. CDR3s include the opening cysteine and the closing phenylalanine or tryptophan. Each record gives: J gene, V gene, CDR3 protein.

TRBJ1-1,TRBV27,CASGVGAPNTEAFF
TRBJ1-4,TRBV27,CASSSDRGNEKLFF
TRBJ2-2,TRBV9,CASSFRLGNTGELFF
TRBJ2-7,TRBV3-1/TRBV3-2,CASSHVSGDPYEQYF
TRBJ1-2,TRBV5-4,CASSSTGGYGYTF
TRBJ1-3,TRBV7-9,CASSLDPGTFGNTIYF
TRBJ2-1,TRBV10-3,CAIKSAQVSNEQFF
TRBJ1-1,TRBV6-5,CASSLNALLNTEAFF
TRBJ1-1,TRBV9,CASGRRSFDEAFF
TRBJ1-2,TRBV30,CAWSGGVNRGNYGYTF
TRBJ1-2,TRBV19,CASSISRGHHYGYTF
TRBJ1-2,TRBV10-2,CASSVTGGYGYTF
TRBJ2-3,TRBV12-5,CASGETGGRGDTQYF
TRBJ2-7,TRBV2,CASHKGQGQGEQYF
TRBJ2-1,TRBV2,CASSHGTSGVYYNEQFF
TRBJ1-2,TRBV6-6,CASSYRQEDNYGYTF
TRBJ1-2,TRBV19,CASTTTGYGYGYTF
TRBJ1-6,TRBV3-1/TRBV3-2,CASSEGTGINSPLHF
TRBJ2-7,TRBV5-1,CATRSGSGYEQYF
TRBJ1-1,TRBV5-1,CASSLASVPEAFF
TRBJ1-1,TRBV7-9,CASSRQGQNTEAFF
TRBJ1-2,TRBV5-6,CASSPRTGDGYTF
TRBJ1-2,TRBV7-8,CASSLAHRGADYGYTF
TRBJ1-2,TRBV7-9,CASSLATGGYGYTF
TRBJ1-6,TRBV6-5,CASRIDRSPGSPLHF
TRBJ1-2,TRBV27,CASSSGAGLNYGYTF
TRBJ2-1,TRBV11-2,CASTLSGGAYNEQFF
TRBJ1-2,TRBV5-1,CASSFRAQNGYTF
TRBJ2-5,TRBV5-5,CASSLAGDRGIVTQYF
TRBJ2-2,TRBV5-1,CASSYRVEAGELFF
TRBJ1-2,TRBV27,CASSSHRTEGRGDGYTF
TRBJ1-5,TRBV28,CASSLPGTGYSGYSNQPQHF
TRBJ2-7,TRBV7-6,CASSLGGTTYEQYF
TRBJ2-7,TRBV14,CASSFTGGVQYF
TRBJ2-7,TRBV5-1,CASSLDGTDEQYF
TRBJ2-5,TRBV5-6,CASSHRLAGGLYQETQYF
TRBJ1-5,TRBV19,CASSEGTANNQPQHF
TRBJ2-1,TRBV6-5,CASSLWDNYNEQFF
TRBJ1-3,TRBV6-5,CASRRVTGTGNTIYF
TRBJ2-7,TRBV12-5,CASGPDLLAYEQYF
TRBJ1-6,TRBV4-1,CASSQDYRVYNSPLHF